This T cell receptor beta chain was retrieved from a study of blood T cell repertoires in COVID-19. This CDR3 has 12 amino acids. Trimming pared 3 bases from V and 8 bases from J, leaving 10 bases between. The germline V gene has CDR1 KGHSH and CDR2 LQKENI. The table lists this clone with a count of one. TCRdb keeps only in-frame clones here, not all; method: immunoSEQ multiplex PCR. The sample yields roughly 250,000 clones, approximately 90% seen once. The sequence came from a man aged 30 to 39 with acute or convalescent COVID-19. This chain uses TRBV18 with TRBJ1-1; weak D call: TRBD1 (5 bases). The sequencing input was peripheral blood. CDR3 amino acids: CASSPYGGEAFF. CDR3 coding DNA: TGTGCCAGCTCACCGTACGGGGGAGAAGCTTTCTTT.